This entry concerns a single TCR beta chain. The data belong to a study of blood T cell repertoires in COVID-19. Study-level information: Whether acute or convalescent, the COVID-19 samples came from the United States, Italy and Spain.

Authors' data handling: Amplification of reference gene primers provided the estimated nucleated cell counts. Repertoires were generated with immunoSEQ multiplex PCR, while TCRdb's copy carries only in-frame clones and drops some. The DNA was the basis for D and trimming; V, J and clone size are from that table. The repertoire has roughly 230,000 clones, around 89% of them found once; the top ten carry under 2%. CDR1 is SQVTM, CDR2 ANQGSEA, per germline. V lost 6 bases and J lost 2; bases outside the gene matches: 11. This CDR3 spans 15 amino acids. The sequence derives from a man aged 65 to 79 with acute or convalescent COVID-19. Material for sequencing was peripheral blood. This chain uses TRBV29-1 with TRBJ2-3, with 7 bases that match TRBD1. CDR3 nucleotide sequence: TGCAGCGTCAGAGCCGGGACAGCCTACACAGATACGCAGTATTTT. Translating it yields CSVRAGTAYTDTQYF.